This entry lists 7 T cell receptor beta chains sequenced from one sample in a study of cytomegalovirus exposure and HLA in healthy donors. PCR was performed using 60 Vbeta and 13 Jbeta primers. The data were produced by immunoSEQ multiplex PCR, yet TCRdb's version contains in-frame clones alone and is incomplete. The top ten hold 3% to 4% of the sample, which has 90,000 to 120,000 clones, more than 75% seen once. The specimen was PBMCs. These TCRs come from a woman aged 45-60 years in good health and CMV-seropositive.

The J gene is TRBJ2-7, the V gene TRBV11-2; possible D gene TRBD1, 6 bases. This CDR3 is 14 amino acids long. Germline V lookup: CDR1 SGHAT, CDR2 FQNNGV. Deletions cut 6 bases from V and 5 bases from J, with 17 bases between. As DNA, the CDR3 is TGTGCCAGCAGTTCAAAACAGGGTGGCAACGAGCAGTACTTC. This codes for CASSSKQGGNEQYF. The whole variable domain, remainder taken from reference TRBV11-2 and TRBJ2-7, is EAGVAQSPRYKIIEKRQSVAFWCNPISGHATLYWYQQILGQGPKLLIQFQNNGVVDDSQLPKDRFSAERLKGVDSTLKIQPAKLEDSAVYLCASSSKQGGNEQYFGPGTRLTVT.

J is TRBJ1-1 and V is TRBV2; unclear D gene. The CDR3 contains 11 residues. V shed 6 bases and J shed 4 bases, with 6 bases lying between them. Germline CDR1 SNHLY, CDR2 FYNNEI. CDR3 in amino acids: CASRPGTEAFF. The CDR3 DNA reads as TGTGCCAGCAGACCGGGCACTGAAGCTTTCTTT.

This chain links TRBV19 with TRBJ1-5; 7 nucleotides agree with TRBD1. From germline, CDR1 is LNHDA and CDR2 SQIVND (reference sequence). The trim removed 5 bases at V and 6 bases at J, leaving 16 bases unmatched. The CDR3 sequence is 17 residues long. CDR3 nucleotides: TGTGCCAGTAGTCCCCGTTCCCGGGACAGCTCTCCTCAGCCCCAGCATTTT. Translation gives CASSPRSRDSSPQPQHF.

V gene TRBV30 combines with J gene TRBJ2-7; TRBD2 agrees at 11 bases. Germline-derived CDR1 and CDR2 are GTSNPN and SVGIG (reference sequence). The CDR3 loop spans 13 amino acids. With 7 bases clipped from V and 0 bases from J, the junction kept 2 bases outside the gene matches. The chain's CDR3 is CASGLADSYEQYF. DNA for the CDR3: TGTGCCTCGGGACTAGCGGACTCCTACGAGCAGTACTTC.

This clone was counted once. In DNA, the CDR3 is TGTGCCAGCAGCGTGGCTGGGACAGGGGCCGGGGAGCTGTTTTTT. Translated: CASSVAGTGAGELFF. The chain carries TRBV11-2 and TRBJ2-2; the match to TRBD1 covers 10 bases. Per the germline V gene, CDR1 is SGHAT and CDR2 is FQNNGV. V gave up 5 bases and J gave up 6 bases; unmatched junction bases: 6. The CDR3 has 15 amino acids.

Concerning this clone itself: Different DNA sequences within this sample yield the same CDR3. V gene TRBV18 combines with J gene TRBJ1-2; unclear D gene. The germline gives CDR1 KGHSH, CDR2 LQKENI. This CDR3 region has 13 residues. Trimming pared 5 bases from V and 2 bases from J, leaving 9 bases between. The CDR3 DNA is TGTGCCAGCTCAGAGGGATCAAACTATGGCTACACCTTC. Amino acid sequence: CASSEGSNYGYTF.

On this clone itself: At one end, the junction sequence differs from germline, possibly due to a read error. This chain links TRBV7-9 with TRBJ2-4; D is possibly TRBD1 (6 bases). Germline CDR1 reads SEHNR; CDR2 reads FQNEAQ (reference sequence). The CDR3 is 16 residues long. The CDR3 DNA reads as TGTTCCAGCAGCTCGGACAGTCCCATAGCCAAAAACATTCAGTACTTC. Amino acid sequence: CSSSSDSPIAKNIQYF.